The 9 T cell receptor beta chains listed next were all sequenced from one sample in a study of neoadjuvant nivolumab and ipilimumab in lung cancer. Some clones are missing from TCRdb's copy, which holds only in-frame ones; the method was immunoSEQ multiplex PCR. The sample yields approximately 19,000 clones, 87% seen once. The sample was peripheral blood, taken before neoadjuvant nivolumab, alone or with ipilimumab. Receptors originate from an adult with non-small cell lung cancer.

The gene calls are TRBV5-5 and TRBJ2-4, with TRBD1 as a possible D gene (5 bases). Germline CDR1 SGHKS, CDR2 YYEKEE (reference sequence). This CDR3 comprises 18 residues. V was shortened by 4 bases and J by 8 bases, with 28 bases between the two germline ends. CDR3 DNA sequence: TGTGCCAGCAGCCGACCCCAGGGCGCAGTGCCCCAGTATTACATTCAGTACTTC. It encodes CASSRPQGAVPQYYIQYF.

The chain recombines TRBV7-2 with TRBJ2-3; weak D call: TRBD2 (6 bases). The germline V and J ends were trimmed by 3 bases and 7 bases, with 11 bases remaining between them. The CDR3 loop spans 13 amino acids. The germline CDR1 and CDR2 sequences are SGHTA and FQGNSA. This CDR3 reads CASSFLRGNTQYF. For the CDR3, the DNA is TGTGCCAGCAGCTTCCTCCGGGGGAATACGCAGTATTTT.

The rearrangement uses TRBV7-2 and TRBJ1-2; D not resolved. V lost 1 base, J lost 0 bases, and 6 bases lay in between. In germline, CDR1 is SGHTA, CDR2 FQGNSA. The CDR3 length is 14 residues. The CDR3, as DNA: TGTGCCAGCAGCTTAGGCAGTACTAACTATGGCTACACCTTC. This sequence encodes CASSLGSTNYGYTF.

V gene TRBV14 combines with J gene TRBJ2-7; 7 bases align to TRBD1. V gave up 0 bases and J gave up 3 bases; unmatched junction bases: 11. Germline lookup yields CDR1 SGHDN and CDR2 FVKESK. The CDR3 totals 17 residues. This CDR3 reads CASSQEGRNRGRYEQYF. The CDR3 nucleotides are TGTGCCAGCAGCCAAGAAGGCCGGAACAGGGGACGCTACGAGCAGTACTTC.

This clone has a single count. The chain employs TRBV7-8 and TRBJ1-1, with a weak D call TRBD1 (5 bases). CDR1 is SGHVS, CDR2 FQNEAQ, per germline. The CDR3 covers 13 residues. The germline V and J ends were trimmed by 1 base and 8 bases, with 11 bases remaining between them. Written as DNA, the CDR3 is TGTGCCAGCAGCTTAGTCACCGGGACCGAAGCTTTCTTT. This translates into CASSLVTGTEAFF. Supplemented by reference TRBV7-8 and TRBJ1-1, the full variable domain reads GAGVSQSPRYKVAKRGQDVALRCDPISGHVSLFWYQQALGQGPEFLTYFQNEAQLDKSGLPSDRFFAERPEGSVSTLKIQRTQQEDSAVYLCASSLVTGTEAFFGQGTRLTVV.

The chain carries TRBV6-1 and TRBJ2-7; weak D call: TRBD1 (6 bases). With 0 bases removed from V and 5 bases from J, the gap between germline ends came to 17 bases. The CDR3 is 16 amino acids. The germline gives CDR1 MNHNS, CDR2 SASEGT. CDR3 DNA sequence: TGTGCCAGCAGTGAAGCTAGTGTCAACCGGGACAACGAGCAGTACTTC. Residues: CASSEASVNRDNEQYF.

This chain connects TRBV20-1 to TRBJ1-1; unclear D gene. The germline V gene encodes CDR1 DFQATT and CDR2 SNEGSKA (reference sequence). There are 11 residues in the CDR3. Trimming pared 4 bases from V and 1 base from J, leaving 4 bases between. In DNA form, the CDR3 reads TGCAGTGCTATAGCGAACACTGAAGCTTTCTTT. It translates to CSAIANTEAFF.

In this sample, this clone turned up once. The chain employs TRBV30 and TRBJ2-7; TRBD1 matches 7 bases. The germline gives CDR1 GTSNPN, CDR2 SVGIG (reference sequence). V was pared by 2 bases and J by 3 bases, with 13 bases of the junction left unmatched. The CDR3 has 16 amino acids. Written as DNA, the CDR3 is TGTGCCTGGAGTATCGTAAAGGGGGCTATGGGCTACGAGCAGTACTTC. Protein: CAWSIVKGAMGYEQYF.

The V and J genes are TRBV18 and TRBJ2-1, with 8 bases fitting TRBD2. The CDR3 extends over 13 amino acids. The junction had 9 bases not matched to a gene; V was cut back by 3 bases and J by 14 bases. The V gene's germline CDR1 is KGHSH and CDR2 LQKENI. In DNA, the CDR3 is TGTGCCAGCTCACCTCCCGAGCGGGAGATGAAGTTCTTC. It yields the protein CASSPPEREMKFF.